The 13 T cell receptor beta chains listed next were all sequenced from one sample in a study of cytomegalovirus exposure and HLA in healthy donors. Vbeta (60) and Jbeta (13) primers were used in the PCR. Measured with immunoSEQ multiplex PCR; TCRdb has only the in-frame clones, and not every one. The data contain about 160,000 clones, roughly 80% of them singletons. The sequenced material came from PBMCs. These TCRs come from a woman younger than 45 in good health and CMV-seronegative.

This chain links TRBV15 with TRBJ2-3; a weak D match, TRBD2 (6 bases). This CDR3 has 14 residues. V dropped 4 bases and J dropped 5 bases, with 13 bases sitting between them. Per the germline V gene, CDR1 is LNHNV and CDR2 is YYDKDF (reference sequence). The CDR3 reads CATSKRGTLDTQYF. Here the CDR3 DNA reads TGTGCCACCAGCAAACGGGGGACTTTAGATACGCAGTATTTT.

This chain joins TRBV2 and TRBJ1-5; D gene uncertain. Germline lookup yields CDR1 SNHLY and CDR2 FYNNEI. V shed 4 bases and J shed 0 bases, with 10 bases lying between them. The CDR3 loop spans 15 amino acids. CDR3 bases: TGTGCCAGCAGTGCCCACACAATTAGCAATCAGCCCCAGCATTTT. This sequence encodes CASSAHTISNQPQHF.

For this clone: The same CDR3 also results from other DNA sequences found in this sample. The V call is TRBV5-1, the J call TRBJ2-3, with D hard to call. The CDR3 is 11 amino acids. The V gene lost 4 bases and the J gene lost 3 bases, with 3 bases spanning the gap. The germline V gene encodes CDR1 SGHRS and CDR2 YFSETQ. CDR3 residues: CASSLTDTQYF. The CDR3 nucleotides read TGCGCCAGCAGCCTAACAGATACGCAGTATTTT.

CDR3 in amino acids: CAISELSGGTYEQYF. The CDR3 coding sequence is TGTGCCATCAGTGAGTTGAGTGGGGGCACCTACGAGCAGTACTTC. J is TRBJ2-7 and V is TRBV10-3; D may be TRBD1 (6 bases). CDR1 ENHRY and CDR2 SYGVKD come from the germline V gene. V shed 1 base and J shed 2 bases, with 12 bases lying between them. This CDR3 is built from 15 residues.

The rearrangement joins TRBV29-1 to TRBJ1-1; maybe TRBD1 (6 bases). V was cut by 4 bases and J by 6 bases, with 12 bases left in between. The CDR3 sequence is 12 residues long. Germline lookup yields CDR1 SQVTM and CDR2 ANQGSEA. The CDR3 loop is CSVARGGAEAFF. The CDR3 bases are TGCAGCGTTGCCAGGGGAGGGGCTGAAGCTTTCTTT.

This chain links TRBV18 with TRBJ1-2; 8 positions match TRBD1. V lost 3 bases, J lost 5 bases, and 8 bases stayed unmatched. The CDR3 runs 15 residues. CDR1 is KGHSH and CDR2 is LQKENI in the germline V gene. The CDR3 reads CASSPQPGGPYGYTF. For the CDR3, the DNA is TGTGCCAGCTCACCGCAACCAGGGGGCCCTTATGGCTACACCTTC.

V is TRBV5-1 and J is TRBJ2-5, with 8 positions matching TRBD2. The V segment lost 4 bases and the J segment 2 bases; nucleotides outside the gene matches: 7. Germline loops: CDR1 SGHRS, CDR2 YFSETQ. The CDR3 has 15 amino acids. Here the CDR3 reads CASSAGGTRQETQYF. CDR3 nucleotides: TGCGCCAGCAGCGCCGGTGGGACTAGACAAGAGACCCAGTACTTC. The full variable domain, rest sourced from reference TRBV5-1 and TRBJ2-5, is KAGVTQTPRYLIKTRGQQVTLSCSPISGHRSVSWYQQTPGQGLQFLFEYFSETQRNKGNFPGRFSGRQFSNSRSEMNVSTLELGDSALYLCASSAGGTRQETQYFGPGTRLLVL.

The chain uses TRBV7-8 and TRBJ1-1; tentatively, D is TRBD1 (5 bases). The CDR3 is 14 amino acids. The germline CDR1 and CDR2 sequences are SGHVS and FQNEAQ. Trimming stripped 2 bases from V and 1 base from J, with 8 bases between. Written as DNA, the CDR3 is TGTGCCAGCAGCTTAAGGGGAAAGAACACTGAAGCTTTCTTT. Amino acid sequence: CASSLRGKNTEAFF.

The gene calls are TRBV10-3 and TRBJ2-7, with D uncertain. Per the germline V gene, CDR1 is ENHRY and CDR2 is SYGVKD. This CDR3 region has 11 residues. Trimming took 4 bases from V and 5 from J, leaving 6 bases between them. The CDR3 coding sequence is TGTGCCATCAGTGGTTCTAACGAGCAGTACTTC. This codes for CAISGSNEQYF.

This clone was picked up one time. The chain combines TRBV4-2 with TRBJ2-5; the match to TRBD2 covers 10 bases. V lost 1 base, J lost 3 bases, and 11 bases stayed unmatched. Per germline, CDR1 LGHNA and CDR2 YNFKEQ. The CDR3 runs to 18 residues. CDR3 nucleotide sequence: TGTGCCAGCAGCCAAGTTTCAAGCGGGGGGGCAGATGAAGAGACCCAGTACTTC. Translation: CASSQVSSGGADEETQYF.

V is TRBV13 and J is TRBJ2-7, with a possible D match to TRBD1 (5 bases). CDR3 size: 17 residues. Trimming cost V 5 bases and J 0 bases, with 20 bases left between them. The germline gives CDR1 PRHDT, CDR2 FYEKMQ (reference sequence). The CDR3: CASSRSIPGLSSYEQYF. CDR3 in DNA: TGTGCCAGCAGCCGAAGCATTCCAGGGTTAAGCTCCTACGAGCAGTACTTC.

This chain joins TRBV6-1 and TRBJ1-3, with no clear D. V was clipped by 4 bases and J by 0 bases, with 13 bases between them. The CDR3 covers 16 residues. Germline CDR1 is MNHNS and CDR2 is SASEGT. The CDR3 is CASSVRHFNSGNTIYF. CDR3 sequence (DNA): TGTGCCAGCAGTGTCCGACATTTCAACTCTGGAAACACCATATATTTT.

CDR3 in DNA: TGTGCCACCAGCAGGGCAGGGGGCTGCGGCGAGCAGTACTTC. Amino acid sequence: CATSRAGGCGEQYF. The chain links TRBV15 to TRBJ2-7; 8 nucleotides match TRBD1. Germline CDR1 reads LNHNV; CDR2 reads YYDKDF (reference sequence). Trimming cost V 3 bases and J 6 bases; bases outside gene matches: 7. The CDR3 is 14 amino acids.